One sample yielded the 27 T cell receptor beta chains listed below, sequenced in a study of blood T cell repertoires in COVID-19. Repertoires were generated with immunoSEQ multiplex PCR, while TCRdb's copy carries only in-frame clones and drops some. In the table there are about 230,000 clones, approximately 84% of which are singletons. Sequenced input: peripheral blood. Receptors originate from a man aged 45-65 years with COVID-19, enrolled during active disease.

This clone was seen more than once but under ten times. The chain recombines TRBV6-1 with TRBJ1-1, with a possible D match to TRBD1 (5 bases). V lost 1 base to trimming and J lost 7 bases, with 13 bases between them. The germline V gene encodes CDR1 MNHNS and CDR2 SASEGT. This CDR3 is built from 14 residues. CDR3 amino acids: CASSEGAGRNEAFF. The CDR3, as DNA: TGTGCCAGCAGTGAAGGGGCAGGGAGGAATGAAGCTTTCTTT.

The DNA for the CDR3 is TGTGCCAGTGTAGGACAGGGTAATCAGCCCCAGCATTTT. Translated, it gives CASVGQGNQPQHF. The rearrangement links TRBV12-3 or TRBV12-4 to TRBJ1-5, with 8 bases aligning to TRBD1. V trimming: 9 bases; J trimming: 4 bases; junction bases outside the gene matches: 5. The CDR3 is made up of 13 amino acids.

The chain links TRBV5-6 to TRBJ1-5; the match to TRBD1 covers 9 bases. Germline CDR1 reads SGHDT; CDR2 reads YYEEEE. The ends lost 0 bases at V and 1 base at J; junction bases unmatched: 8. The CDR3 is 18 residues long. In DNA, the CDR3 is TGTGCCAGCAGCTTGGGAAGCACAGGGGGCTTGAGCAATCAGCCCCAGCATTTT. Its protein is CASSLGSTGGLSNQPQHF.

Regarding this clone: This CDR3 is also generated by other DNA sequences in the sample. This sequence joins TRBV28 and TRBJ1-3, with TRBD1 matching over 11 bases. This CDR3 is 14 amino acids long. Looked up from germline, CDR1 is MDHEN and CDR2 is SYDVKM. The V gene end was trimmed by 5 bases and the J gene end by 6 bases; junction bases not matched to a gene: 3. The CDR3 reads CASSGTGGKNTIYF. The CDR3 region has the DNA TGTGCCAGCAGTGGGACAGGGGGTAAAAACACCATATATTTT.

J is TRBJ2-5 and V is TRBV6-2 or TRBV6-3; D is uncertain. The CDR3 is 16 amino acids. Germline assignment: CDR1 MNHEY and CDR2 SVGEGT. V dropped 0 bases and J dropped 5 bases, with 16 bases sitting between them. The CDR3 DNA reads TGTGCCAGCAGTTACTCTTTCCGAAAGACACGGGAGACCCAGTACTTC. Its protein is CASSYSFRKTRETQYF.

CDR3 nucleotides: TGTGCCAGCAGTGCCGGATCCGGGGGGAGAGCAGATACGCAGTATTTT. Its protein is CASSAGSGGRADTQYF. V and J are TRBV25-1 and TRBJ2-3; the match to TRBD2 covers 7 bases. Looked up from germline, CDR1 is MGHDK and CDR2 is SYGVNS. This CDR3 is built from 16 residues. Unmatched junction bases numbered 11, after V lost 4 bases and J lost 4 bases. The full variable domain, in which reference TRBV25-1 and TRBJ2-3 provide the parts outside the CDR3, is EADIYQTPRYLVIGTGKKITLECSQTMGHDKMYWYQQDPGMELHLIHYSYGVNSTEKGDLSSESTVSRIRTEHFPLTLESARPSHTSQYLCASSAGSGGRADTQYFGPGTRLTVL.

The chain is built from TRBV18 and TRBJ1-1, with D possibly being TRBD1 (5 bases). Germline V lookup: CDR1 KGHSH, CDR2 LQKENI. The V and J ends lost 0 bases and 4 bases respectively, with 15 bases between them. The CDR3 loop spans 16 amino acids. The CDR3 reads CASSPPGGRSGTEAFF. The CDR3, as DNA: TGTGCCAGCTCACCACCGGGGGGACGCTCGGGCACTGAAGCTTTCTTT.

The CDR3 nucleotides read TGTGCCAGCAGCTCCTTTCGACAGGGCAATGGCTACACCTTC. Translated: CASSSFRQGNGYTF. The rearrangement uses TRBV7-2 and TRBJ1-2; 7 bases map to TRBD1. Unmatched junction bases numbered 8, after V lost 4 bases and J lost 6 bases. Germline V gives CDR1 SGHTA, CDR2 FQGNSA. The CDR3 consists of 14 residues.

V usage is TRBV5-4 and J usage is TRBJ2-3; 7 nucleotides align to TRBD2. The ends lost 3 bases at V and 0 bases at J; junction bases unmatched: 4. CDR3 length: 15 amino acids. The germline gives CDR1 SGHNT, CDR2 YYREEE (reference sequence). DNA for the CDR3: TGTGCCAGCAGCTCCGGGACTACTAGCACAGATACGCAGTATTTT. This gives the protein CASSSGTTSTDTQYF.

The chain employs TRBV5-1 and TRBJ2-3, with D tentatively TRBD2 (6 bases). This CDR3 spans 14 amino acids. Looked up from germline, CDR1 is SGHRS and CDR2 is YFSETQ. Deletions cut 6 bases from V and 1 base from J, with 12 bases between. CDR3 DNA sequence: TGCGCCAGCAAAACCGGAGGGGGCACAGATACGCAGTATTTT. The encoded protein is CASKTGGGTDTQYF.

This chain connects TRBV5-5 to TRBJ2-2, with D uncertain. Germline V CDR1 and CDR2: SGHKS, YYEKEE (reference sequence). The CDR3 is 17 amino acids. The germline V and J ends were trimmed by 4 bases and 6 bases, with 22 bases remaining between them. The CDR3 loop reads CASSQTAAVSFAGELFF. The DNA of the CDR3 is TGTGCCAGCAGCCAGACGGCGGCAGTATCCTTCGCCGGGGAGCTGTTTTTT.

The rearrangement links TRBV27 to TRBJ1-1; D is possibly TRBD1 (6 bases). Germline assignment: CDR1 MNHEY and CDR2 SMNVEV (reference sequence). V lost 4 bases, J lost 2 bases, and 17 bases lay in between. The CDR3 has 16 residues. CDR3 residues: CASSSSPGQANTEAFF. CDR3 DNA: TGTGCCAGCAGTTCTTCACCGGGACAAGCAAACACTGAAGCTTTCTTT.

The gene calls are TRBV6-5 and TRBJ2-3; tentative D call: TRBD1 (6 bases). There are 14 residues in the CDR3. Germline-derived CDR1 and CDR2 are MNHEY and SVGAGI. V was shortened by 4 bases and J by 4 bases, with 12 bases between the two germline ends. The CDR3 nucleotides read TGTGCCAGCAGTTCCGGACAGCTCCCAGATACGCAGTATTTT. It specifies CASSSGQLPDTQYF.

V and J are TRBV5-1 and TRBJ2-1, with 10 bases fitting TRBD2. The V segment lost 3 bases and the J segment 0 bases; nucleotides outside the gene matches: 3. This CDR3 comprises 16 residues. In germline, CDR1 is SGHRS, CDR2 YFSETQ. CDR3 region: CASSYRLAGSYNEQFF. DNA for the CDR3: TGCGCCAGCAGCTACAGACTAGCGGGCTCCTACAATGAGCAGTTCTTC.

The rearrangement links TRBV10-3 to TRBJ2-1; no clear D. The CDR3 has 12 residues. The V end lost 8 bases, the J end lost 8 bases, and 13 bases lay between the germline ends. CDR1 and CDR2 (germline): ENHRY, SYGVKD. DNA for the CDR3: TGTGCCATCGGCTTAGACACCGATGAGCAGTTCTTC. This translates into CAIGLDTDEQFF.

This chain connects TRBV28 to TRBJ2-7, with TRBD1 identical over 9 bases. CDR1 and CDR2 (germline): MDHEN, SYDVKM. J gave up 4 bases and V 3 bases, and 10 bases lay outside the gene matches. The CDR3 contains 16 residues. This CDR3 is CASSLAGGQGRYEQYF. CDR3 nucleotides: TGTGCCAGCAGTTTGGCTGGGGGACAGGGAAGGTACGAGCAGTACTTC.

The rearrangement joins TRBV7-2 to TRBJ1-1, with a possible D match to TRBD1 (6 bases). From germline, CDR1 is SGHTA and CDR2 FQGNSA. The germline V and J ends were trimmed by 2 bases and 8 bases, with 12 bases remaining between them. The CDR3 contains 13 residues. Here the CDR3 DNA reads TGTGCCAGCAGCTTAACCCGACAGGACGAAGCTTTCTTT. It specifies CASSLTRQDEAFF.

The gene calls are TRBV11-3 and TRBJ2-7; 7 nucleotides align to TRBD2. Germline CDR1 reads SGHNT; CDR2 reads YENEEA. CDR3 size: 12 residues. The junction had 5 bases not matched to a gene; V was cut back by 8 bases and J by 4 bases. The CDR3 spells CASSSSGYEQYF. CDR3 coding DNA: TGTGCCAGCTCATCTAGCGGTTACGAGCAGTACTTC. Full variable domain (rest looked up from reference TRBV11-3 and TRBJ2-7): EAGVVQSPRYKIIEKKQPVAFWCNPISGHNTLYWYLQNLGQGPELLIRYENEEAVDDSQLPKDRFSAERLKGVDSTLKIQPAELGDSAVYLCASSSSGYEQYFGPGTRLTVT.

The chain uses TRBV6-4 and TRBJ2-2; D perhaps matches TRBD1 (6 bases). Germline V gene lookup returns CDR1 MRHNA and CDR2 SNTAGT. The CDR3 is 13 amino acids. V lost 6 bases and J 1 base, leaving 6 bases between the germline ends. The CDR3 sequence: CASRQGNTGELFF. The CDR3, as DNA: TGTGCCAGCAGACAGGGGAACACCGGGGAGCTGTTTTTT.

This sequence joins TRBV6-5 and TRBJ2-3, with 9 bases aligning to TRBD2. Germline loops: CDR1 MNHEY, CDR2 SVGAGI. V lost 1 base, J lost 6 bases, and 8 bases stayed unmatched. This CDR3 spans 16 amino acids. The CDR3 region is CASSYFASGVLDTQYF. In DNA form, the CDR3 reads TGTGCCAGCAGTTACTTCGCTAGCGGGGTTCTGGATACGCAGTATTTT.

This clone was found once. The gene calls are TRBV3-1 (or the pseudogene TRBV3-2) and TRBJ1-2; maybe TRBD1 (6 bases). From germline, CDR1 is LGHDT and CDR2 YNNKEL (reference sequence). Between the trimmed V and J ends, which lost 1 base and 2 bases, there was a span of 11 bases. This CDR3 region has 15 residues. CDR3 nucleotide sequence: TGTGCCAGCAGCCAAGCAAACAGGGAAAACTATGGCTACACCTTC. It codes for CASSQANRENYGYTF.

This clone was seen more than once but under ten times. The chain has TRBV24-1 and TRBJ2-2; D is possibly TRBD2 (6 bases). CDR3 length equals 16 residues. Trimming pared 2 bases from V and 1 base from J, leaving 10 bases between. Germline V CDR1 and CDR2: KGHDR, SFDVKD. The CDR3 here is CATSDSGSGNTGELFF. DNA of the CDR3: TGTGCCACCAGTGATTCGGGTAGCGGGAACACCGGGGAGCTGTTTTTT.

The genes are TRBV30 and TRBJ2-7, with TRBD2 matching over 13 bases. The CDR3 totals 13 residues. Germline V gives CDR1 GTSNPN, CDR2 SVGIG (reference sequence). The V gene end was trimmed by 3 bases and the J gene end by 6 bases; junction bases not matched to a gene: 2. CDR3 sequence (DNA): TGTGCCTGGAGACTAGCGGGAGGGTCCGAGCAGTACTTC. This translates into CAWRLAGGSEQYF.

The chain links TRBV25-1 to TRBJ1-4, with TRBD1 matching 10 bases. The CDR3 has 14 amino acids. In germline, CDR1 is MGHDK, CDR2 SYGVNS. Trimming removed 8 bases from V and 7 bases from J; junction bases left unmatched: 7. This CDR3 reads CASHRTGGTEKLFF. The CDR3, as DNA: TGTGCCAGCCACAGGACAGGGGGTACTGAAAAACTGTTTTTT.

This clone came up once. The chain recombines TRBV5-4 with TRBJ2-7; 8 nucleotides agree with TRBD1. CDR1 and CDR2 from the germline V gene are SGHNT and YYREEE (reference sequence). The CDR3 sequence is 13 residues long. The J segment lost 7 bases and the V segment lost 4 bases, leaving 7 bases of the junction unmatched. The CDR3 sequence is CASSQGQVGEQYF. CDR3 nucleotides: TGTGCCAGCAGCCAGGGACAGGTGGGGGAGCAGTACTTC.

The chain has TRBV9 and TRBJ2-1; TRBD2 is a possible D gene (6 bases). CDR3 size: 13 residues. From germline, CDR1 is SGDLS and CDR2 YYNGEE. The V end was cut by 1 base, the J end by 7 bases, with 9 bases between. The CDR3 DNA is TGTGCCAGCAGCGTACCTGCGGGGAATGAGCAGTTCTTC. Its translation is CASSVPAGNEQFF.

This chain uses TRBV10-3 with TRBJ2-7; 9 bases are a match to TRBD1. J lost 4 bases, V lost 3 bases, and 10 bases had no gene match. Germline assignment: CDR1 ENHRY and CDR2 SYGVKD. This CDR3 region has 16 residues. CDR3 in amino acids: CAISDLDRGEKYEQYF. CDR3 DNA sequence: TGTGCCATCAGTGACCTCGACAGGGGGGAGAAGTACGAGCAGTACTTC.